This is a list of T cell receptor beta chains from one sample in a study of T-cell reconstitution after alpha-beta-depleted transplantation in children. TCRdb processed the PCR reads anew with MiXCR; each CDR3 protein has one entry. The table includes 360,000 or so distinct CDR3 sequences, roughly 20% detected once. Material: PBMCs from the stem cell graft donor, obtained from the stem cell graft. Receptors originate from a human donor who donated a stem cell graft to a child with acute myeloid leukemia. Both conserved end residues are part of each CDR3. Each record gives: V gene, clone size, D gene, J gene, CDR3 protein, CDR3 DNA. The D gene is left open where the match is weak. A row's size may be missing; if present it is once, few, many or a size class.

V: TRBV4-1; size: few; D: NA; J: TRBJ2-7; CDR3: CASSQEGADYYEQYF; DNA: TGCGCCAGCAGCCAAGAGGGGGCGGATTACTACGAGCAGTACTTC
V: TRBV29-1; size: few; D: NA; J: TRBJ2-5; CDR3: CSAASQGTRETQYF; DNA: TGCAGCGCCGCATCACAGGGAACAAGAGAGACCCAGTACTTC
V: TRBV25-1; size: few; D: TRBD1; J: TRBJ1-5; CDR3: CASSVGQGGNQPQHF; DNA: TGTGCCAGCAGTGTCGGACAGGGGGGGAATCAGCCCCAGCATTTT
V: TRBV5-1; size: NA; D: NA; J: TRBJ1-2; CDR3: CASSLRSGTDLYGYTF; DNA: TGCGCCAGCAGCCTGCGTTCCGGAACGGACCTCTATGGCTACACCTTC
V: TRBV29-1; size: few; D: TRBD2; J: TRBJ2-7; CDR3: CSVDGLAGLGEQYF; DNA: TGCAGCGTCGACGGACTAGCGGGACTGGGCGAGCAGTACTTC
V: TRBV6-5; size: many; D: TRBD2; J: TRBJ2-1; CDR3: CASSYSSSGRAQGHEQFF; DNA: TGTGCCAGCAGTTACTCTTCTAGCGGGAGGGCCCAAGGTCATGAGCAGTTCTTC
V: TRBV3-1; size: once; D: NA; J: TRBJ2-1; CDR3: CASSHSPGLDFYNEQFF; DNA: TGTGCCAGCAGCCATTCTCCCGGACTCGACTTTTACAATGAGCAGTTCTTC
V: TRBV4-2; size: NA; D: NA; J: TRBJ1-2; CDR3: CASSQEGTGVFYGYTF; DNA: TGTGCCAGCAGCCAAGAAGGTACAGGTGTATTCTATGGCTACACCTTC
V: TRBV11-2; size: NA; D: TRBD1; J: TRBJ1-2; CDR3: CASSLSTGRGDYGYTF; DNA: TGTGCCAGCAGCTTATCTACGGGCAGGGGGGACTATGGCTACACCTTC
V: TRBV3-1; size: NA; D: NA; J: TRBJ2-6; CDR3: CASSGAGAGANVLTF; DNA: TGTGCCAGCAGCGGAGCAGGGGCTGGGGCCAACGTCCTGACTTTC
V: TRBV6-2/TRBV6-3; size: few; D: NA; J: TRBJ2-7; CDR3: CASSPYSPSYEQYF; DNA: TGTGCCAGCAGTCCATATTCGCCATCCTACGAGCAGTACTTC
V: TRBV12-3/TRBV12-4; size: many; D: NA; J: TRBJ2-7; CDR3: CASRAQGYEQYF; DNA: TGTGCCAGCAGGGCTCAGGGCTACGAGCAGTACTTC
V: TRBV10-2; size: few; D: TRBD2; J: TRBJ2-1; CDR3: CASSGTSGLRGSYNEQFF; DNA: TGCGCCAGCAGTGGGACTAGCGGGCTTAGGGGTTCCTACAATGAGCAGTTCTTC
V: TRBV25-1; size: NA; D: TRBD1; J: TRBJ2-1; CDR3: CASSKQGVSYNEQFF; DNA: TGTGCCAGCAGCAAACAGGGGGTCTCCTACAATGAGCAGTTCTTC
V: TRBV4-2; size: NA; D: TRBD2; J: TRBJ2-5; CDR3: CASSQEASGRIGETQYF; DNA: TGTGCCAGCAGCCAAGAAGCTAGCGGGAGGATAGGCGAGACCCAGTACTTC